The 10 T cell receptor beta chains listed next were all sequenced from one sample in a study of tumor and adjacent non-tumor tissue in lung cancer. The library came from three nested PCR rounds adapted from ARM-PCR protocols. TCRdb ran MiXCR on the multiplex PCR reads and lists one entry per CDR3 protein. This repertoire shows 200,000 to 250,000 distinct CDR3 sequences, less than 80% found once; its top ten account for almost 25%. The template was RNA from unsorted bulk tissue. Input material: lung tumor tissue. The receptors originated from a man in his 60s with non-small cell lung cancer.

A remark on this clonotype: This may be a read error: a much more frequent sequence differs by one nucleotide. The chain joins TRBV6-1 to TRBJ2-4, with 9 positions matching TRBD1. This CDR3 comprises 17 residues. Looked up from germline, CDR1 is MNHNS and CDR2 is SASEGT. The CDR3 here is CASSEGQGVLAKNIQHF. For the CDR3, the DNA is TGTGCCAGCAGTGAGGGACAGGGTGTCCTAGCCAAAAACATTCAGCACTTC.

Concerning this clonotype: Possible read error: a much larger clone is one base away. This chain joins TRBV11-3 and TRBJ1-1; D ambiguous. The CDR3 is 11 residues long. CDR1 is SGHNT and CDR2 is YENEEA in the germline V gene. The CDR3 DNA reads TGTGCCAGCAGCTCCGACACTGAAGCTTCCTTT. It yields the protein CASSSDTEASF.

At least ten counts were recorded for this clonotype. The gene calls are TRBV11-1 and TRBJ2-2, with 8 positions matching TRBD1. The germline CDR1 and CDR2 sequences are SGHAT and FQDESV (reference sequence). After removal of 4 bases from V and 0 bases from J, the junction contained 7 bases not matched to a gene. The CDR3 runs to 17 residues. The DNA for the CDR3 is TGTGCCAGCAGCTCTCCTCGACAGGGGTCGAACACCGGGGAGCTGTTTTTT. This sequence encodes CASSSPRQGSNTGELFF.

To note about this clonotype: The junction departs from germline at one end; a sequencing error may be responsible. V is TRBV11-1 and J is TRBJ1-1; possibly TRBD1 for D (5 bases). This CDR3 comprises 15 residues. Germline V gives CDR1 SGHAT, CDR2 FQDESV (reference sequence). CDR3 region: CASSPGGTLYTEASF. The CDR3 DNA follows: TGTGCCAGCAGCCCGGGGGGGACTCTGTACACTGAAGCTTCATTT. Filled out from reference TRBV11-1 and TRBJ1-1, the complete variable domain reads EAEVAQSPRYKITEKSQAVAFWCDPISGHATLYWYRQILGQGPELLVQFQDESVVDDSQLPKDRFSAERLKGVDSTLKIQPAELGDSAMYLCASSPGGTLYTEASFGQGTRLTVV.

This clonotype appeared once. A much bigger clone sits one base away, suggesting this may be a read error. The chain links TRBV12-3 or TRBV12-4 to TRBJ2-7; D is perhaps TRBD2 (5 bases). The CDR3 runs to 12 residues. The CDR3 DNA reads TGTGCCAGCAGTTTACTAGCCTACGAGCACTACTTC. Its translation is CASSLLAYEHYF.

The CDR3, as DNA: TGCAGCGCCCCGCAGATGAGCTACAATGAGCAGTTCTTC. Residues: CSAPQMSYNEQFF. This chain connects TRBV29-1 to TRBJ2-1; the D is unclear. V was trimmed by 7 bases and J by 3 bases, leaving 13 bases between them. Per germline, CDR1 SQVTM and CDR2 ANQGSEA. This CDR3 is built from 13 residues.

About this clonotype: This sequence may be a read error, since a much larger clone differs from it by one base. The DNA of the CDR3 is TGTGCCAGAACCCGCCGGGACAGGGAACTCGTAGCCAAAAACATTCAGTACTTC. It encodes CARTRRDRELVAKNIQYF. This rearrangement joins TRBV6-1 to TRBJ2-4, with 9 bases fitting TRBD1. Unmatched junction bases numbered 15, after V lost 9 bases and J lost 0 bases. The CDR3 runs to 18 residues. Looked up from germline, CDR1 is MNHNS and CDR2 is SASEGT.

The V and J genes are TRBV20-1 and TRBJ1-6; D is perhaps TRBD1 (6 bases). CDR1 and CDR2 from the germline V gene are DFQATT and SNEGSKA (reference sequence). Trimming took off 0 bases at V and 6 bases at J, with 15 bases between the two ends. The CDR3 loop spans 16 amino acids. CDR3 sequence: CSARDSEKGGNSPLHF. The CDR3 nucleotides read TGCAGTGCTAGAGATAGCGAGAAAGGGGGTAATTCACCCCTCCACTTT.

This clonotype has at least ten counts. J is TRBJ2-5 and V is TRBV11-2; 16 positions agree with TRBD2. Germline values: CDR1 SGHAT, CDR2 FQNNGV. The CDR3 is 17 amino acids. J was trimmed by 5 bases and V by 4 bases; bases with no gene match: 7. CDR3 in amino acids: CASSSGLAGGPGETQYF. Written as DNA, the CDR3 is TGTGCCAGCAGCTCGGGACTAGCGGGGGGGCCTGGGGAGACCCAGTACTTC.

The chain uses TRBV20-1 and TRBJ1-6; D is ambiguous. Per germline, CDR1 DFQATT and CDR2 SNEGSKA (reference sequence). The length of the CDR3 is 17 residues. V was cut by 0 bases and J by 0 bases, with 12 bases left in between. This CDR3 is CSARDLGESSYNSPLHF. CDR3 bases: TGCAGTGCTAGAGATCTAGGAGAAAGCTCCTATAATTCACCCCTCCACTTT.